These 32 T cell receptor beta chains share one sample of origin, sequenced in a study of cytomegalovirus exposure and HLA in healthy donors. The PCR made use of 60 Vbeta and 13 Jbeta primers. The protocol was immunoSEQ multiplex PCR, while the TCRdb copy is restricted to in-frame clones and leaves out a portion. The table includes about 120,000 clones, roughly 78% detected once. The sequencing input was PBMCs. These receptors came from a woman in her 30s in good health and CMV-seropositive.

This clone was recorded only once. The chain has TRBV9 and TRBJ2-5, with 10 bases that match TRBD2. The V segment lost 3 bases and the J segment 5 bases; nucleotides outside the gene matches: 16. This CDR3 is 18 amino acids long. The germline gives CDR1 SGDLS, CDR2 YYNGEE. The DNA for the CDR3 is TGTGCCAGCAGCGGGTTGGGAAGCGGGGGGGCCTCAGGGGAGACCCAGTACTTC. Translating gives CASSGLGSGGASGETQYF.

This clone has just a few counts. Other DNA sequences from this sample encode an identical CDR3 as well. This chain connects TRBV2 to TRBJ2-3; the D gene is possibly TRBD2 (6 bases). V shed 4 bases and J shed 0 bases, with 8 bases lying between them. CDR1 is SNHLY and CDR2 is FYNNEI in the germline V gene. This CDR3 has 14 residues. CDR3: CASSVGTSTDTQYF. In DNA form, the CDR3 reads TGTGCCAGCAGTGTGGGGACTAGCACAGATACGCAGTATTTT.

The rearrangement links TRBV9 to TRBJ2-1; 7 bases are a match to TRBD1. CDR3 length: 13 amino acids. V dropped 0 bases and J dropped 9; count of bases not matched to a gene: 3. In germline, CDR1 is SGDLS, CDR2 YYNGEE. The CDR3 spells CASSVATGSEQFF. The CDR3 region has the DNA TGTGCCAGCAGCGTAGCGACAGGGAGTGAGCAGTTCTTC.

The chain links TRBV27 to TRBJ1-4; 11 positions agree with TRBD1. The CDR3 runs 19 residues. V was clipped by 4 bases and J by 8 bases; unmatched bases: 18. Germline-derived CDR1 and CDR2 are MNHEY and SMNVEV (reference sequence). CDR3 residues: CASSSMAGTGGLFMEKLFF. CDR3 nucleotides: TGTGCCAGCAGTTCCATGGCCGGGACAGGGGGTCTCTTTATGGAAAAACTGTTTTTT.

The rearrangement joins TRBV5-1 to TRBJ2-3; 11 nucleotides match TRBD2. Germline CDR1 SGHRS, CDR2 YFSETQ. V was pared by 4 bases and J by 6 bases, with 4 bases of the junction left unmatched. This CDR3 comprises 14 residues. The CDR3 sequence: CASSRTSGSDTQYF. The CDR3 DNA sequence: TGCGCCAGCAGCAGGACTAGCGGGTCCGATACGCAGTATTTT.

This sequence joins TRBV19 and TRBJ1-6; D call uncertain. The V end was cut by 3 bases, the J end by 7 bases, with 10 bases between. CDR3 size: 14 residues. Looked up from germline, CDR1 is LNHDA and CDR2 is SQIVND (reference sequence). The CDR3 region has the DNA TGTGCCAGTAGTATTGTGGCTTTCAATTCACCCCTCCACTTT. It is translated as CASSIVAFNSPLHF.

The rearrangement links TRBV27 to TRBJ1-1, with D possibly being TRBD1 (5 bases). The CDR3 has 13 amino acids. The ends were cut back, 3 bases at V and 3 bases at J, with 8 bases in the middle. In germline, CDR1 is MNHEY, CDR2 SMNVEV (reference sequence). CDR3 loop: CASSFGGDTEAFF. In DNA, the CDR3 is TGTGCCAGCAGTTTTGGAGGGGACACTGAAGCTTTCTTT.

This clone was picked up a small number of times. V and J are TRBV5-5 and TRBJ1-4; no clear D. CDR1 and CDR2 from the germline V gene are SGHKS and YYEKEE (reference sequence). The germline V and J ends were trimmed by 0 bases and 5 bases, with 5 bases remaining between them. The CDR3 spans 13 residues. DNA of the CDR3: TGTGCCAGCAGCTTGGCCCAAAATGAAAAACTGTTTTTT. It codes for CASSLAQNEKLFF.

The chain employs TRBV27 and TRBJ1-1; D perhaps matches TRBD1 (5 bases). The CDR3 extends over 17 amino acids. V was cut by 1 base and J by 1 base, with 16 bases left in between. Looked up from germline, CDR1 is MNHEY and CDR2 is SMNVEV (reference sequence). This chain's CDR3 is CASSLLQATGPNTEAFF. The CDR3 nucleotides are TGTGCCAGCAGTTTATTACAGGCCACCGGGCCGAACACTGAAGCTTTCTTT.

Here the CDR3 reads CASSLRAGTGELFF. CDR3 nucleotide sequence: TGTGCCAGCAGCTTAAGAGCGGGGACCGGGGAGCTGTTTTTT. The rearrangement joins TRBV11-2 to TRBJ2-2; TRBD2 matches at 7 bases. V trimming: 2 bases; J trimming: 5 bases; junction bases outside the gene matches: 2. The germline V gene encodes CDR1 SGHAT and CDR2 FQNNGV. CDR3 length equals 14 residues. Full variable domain (rest looked up from reference TRBV11-2 and TRBJ2-2): EAGVAQSPRYKIIEKRQSVAFWCNPISGHATLYWYQQILGQGPKLLIQFQNNGVVDDSQLPKDRFSAERLKGVDSTLKIQPAKLEDSAVYLCASSLRAGTGELFFGEGSRLTVL.

The CDR3 DNA follows: TGTGCCAGCACCCCCCAGGTCTCTGGAAACACCATATATTTT. Its protein is CASTPQVSGNTIYF. The chain combines TRBV11-2 with TRBJ1-3; no firm D call. Germline values: CDR1 SGHAT, CDR2 FQNNGV. The CDR3 spans 14 residues. V shed 7 bases and J shed 0 bases, with 10 bases lying between them.

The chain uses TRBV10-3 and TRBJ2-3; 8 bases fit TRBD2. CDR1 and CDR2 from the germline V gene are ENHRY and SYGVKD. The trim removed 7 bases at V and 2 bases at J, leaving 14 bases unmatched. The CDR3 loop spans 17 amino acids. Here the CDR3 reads CAIIRTSGISITDTQYF. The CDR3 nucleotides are TGTGCCATCATTAGAACTAGCGGTATTAGTATCACAGATACGCAGTATTTT.

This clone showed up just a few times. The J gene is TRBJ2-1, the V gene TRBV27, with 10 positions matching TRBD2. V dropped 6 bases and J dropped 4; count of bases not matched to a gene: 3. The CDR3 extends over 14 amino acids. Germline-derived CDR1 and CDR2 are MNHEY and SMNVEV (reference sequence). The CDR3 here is CASSSSGGYNEQFF. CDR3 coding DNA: TGTGCCAGCAGCTCTAGCGGGGGATACAATGAGCAGTTCTTC.

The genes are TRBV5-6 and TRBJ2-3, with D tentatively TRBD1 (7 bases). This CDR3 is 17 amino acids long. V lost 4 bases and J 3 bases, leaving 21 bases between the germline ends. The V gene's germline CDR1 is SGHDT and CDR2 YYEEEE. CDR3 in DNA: TGTGCCAGCAGCGGAGGGCGCAGGGGGGTTGTGACAGATACGCAGTATTTT. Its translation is CASSGGRRGVVTDTQYF. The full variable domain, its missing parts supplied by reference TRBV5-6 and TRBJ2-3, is DAGVTQSPTHLIKTRGQQVTLRCSPKSGHDTVSWYQQALGQGPQFIFQYYEEEERQRGNFPDRFSGHQFPNYSSELNVNALLLGDSALYLCASSGGRRGVVTDTQYFGPGTRLTVL.

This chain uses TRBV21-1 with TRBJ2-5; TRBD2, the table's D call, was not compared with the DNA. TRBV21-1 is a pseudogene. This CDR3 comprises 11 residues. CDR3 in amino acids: CATSYQETQYF. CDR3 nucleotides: TGTGCCACCTCGTACCAAGAGACCCAGTACTTC.

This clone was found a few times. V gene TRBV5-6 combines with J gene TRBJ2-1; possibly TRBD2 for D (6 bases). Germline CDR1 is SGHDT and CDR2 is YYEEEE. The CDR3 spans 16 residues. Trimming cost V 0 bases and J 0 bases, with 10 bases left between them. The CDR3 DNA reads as TGTGCCAGCAGCTTGGCCATCGGGGGCTCCTACAATGAGCAGTTCTTC. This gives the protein CASSLAIGGSYNEQFF.

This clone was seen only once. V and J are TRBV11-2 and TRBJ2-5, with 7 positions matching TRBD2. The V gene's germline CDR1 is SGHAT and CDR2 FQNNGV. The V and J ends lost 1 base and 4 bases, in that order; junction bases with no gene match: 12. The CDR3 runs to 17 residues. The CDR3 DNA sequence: TGTGCCAGCAGCTTAGGGTGGGGGGGACCGTCAGGAGAGACCCAGTACTTC. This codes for CASSLGWGGPSGETQYF.

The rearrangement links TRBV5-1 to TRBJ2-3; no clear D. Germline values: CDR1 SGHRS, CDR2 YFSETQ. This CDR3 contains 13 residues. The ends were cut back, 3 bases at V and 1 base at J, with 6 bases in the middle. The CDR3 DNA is TGCGCCAGCAGCTCCCGGGGCACAGATACGCAGTATTTT. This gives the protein CASSSRGTDTQYF.

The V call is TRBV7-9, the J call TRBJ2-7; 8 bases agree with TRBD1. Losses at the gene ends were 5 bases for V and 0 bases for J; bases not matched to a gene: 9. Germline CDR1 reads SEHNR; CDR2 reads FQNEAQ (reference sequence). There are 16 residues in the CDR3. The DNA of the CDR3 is TGTGCCAGCAGCCACGGACAGGGAGGCCGCTCCTACGAGCAGTACTTC. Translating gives CASSHGQGGRSYEQYF. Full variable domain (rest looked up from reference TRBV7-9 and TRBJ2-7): DTGVSQNPRHKITKRGQNVTFRCDPISEHNRLYWYRQTLGQGPEFLTYFQNEAQLEKSRLLSDRFSAERPKGSFSTLEIQRTEQGDSAMYLCASSHGQGGRSYEQYFGPGTRLTVT.

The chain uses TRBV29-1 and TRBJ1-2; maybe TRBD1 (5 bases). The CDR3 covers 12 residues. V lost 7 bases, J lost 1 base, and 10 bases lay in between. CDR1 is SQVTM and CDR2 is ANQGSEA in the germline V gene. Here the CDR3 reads CSALGGNYGYTF. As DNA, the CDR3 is TGCAGCGCTTTGGGGGGTAACTATGGCTACACCTTC.

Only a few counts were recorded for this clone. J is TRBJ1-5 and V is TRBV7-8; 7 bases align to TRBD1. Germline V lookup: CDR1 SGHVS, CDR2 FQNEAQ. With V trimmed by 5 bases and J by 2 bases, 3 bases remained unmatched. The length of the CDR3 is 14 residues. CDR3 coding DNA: TGTGCCAGCAGCCAAGACAGGGGCAATCAGCCCCAGCATTTT. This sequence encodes CASSQDRGNQPQHF.

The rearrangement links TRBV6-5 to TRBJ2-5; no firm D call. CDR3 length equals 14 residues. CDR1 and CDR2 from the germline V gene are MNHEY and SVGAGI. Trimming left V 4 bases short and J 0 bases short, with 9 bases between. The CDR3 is CASSSHRNQETQYF. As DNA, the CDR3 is TGTGCCAGCAGTTCCCACAGAAACCAAGAGACCCAGTACTTC.

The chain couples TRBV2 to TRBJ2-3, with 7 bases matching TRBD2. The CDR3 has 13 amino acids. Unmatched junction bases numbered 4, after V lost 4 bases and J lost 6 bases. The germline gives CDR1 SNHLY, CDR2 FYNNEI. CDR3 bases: TGTGCCAGCAGTGGACGGGGAGGGGATACGCAGTATTTT. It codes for CASSGRGGDTQYF.

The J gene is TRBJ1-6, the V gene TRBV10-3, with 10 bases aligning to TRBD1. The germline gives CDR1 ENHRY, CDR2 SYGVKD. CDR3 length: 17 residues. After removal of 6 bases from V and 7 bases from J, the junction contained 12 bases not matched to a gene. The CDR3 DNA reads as TGTGCCATCAGCCCGGGACAGGGGAGTACGGGGAATTCACCCCTCCACTTT. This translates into CAISPGQGSTGNSPLHF.

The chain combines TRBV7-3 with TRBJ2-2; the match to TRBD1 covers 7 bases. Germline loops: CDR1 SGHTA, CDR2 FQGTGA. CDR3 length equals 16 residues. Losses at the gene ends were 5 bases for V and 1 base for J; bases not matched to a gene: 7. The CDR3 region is CASSQSTGKNTGELFF. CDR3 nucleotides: TGTGCCAGCAGCCAATCGACAGGGAAGAACACCGGGGAGCTGTTTTTT.

The CDR3 loop is CASSPGQALREQYF. The CDR3 DNA reads TGTGCCAGCAGCCCCGGACAGGCCTTGAGGGAGCAGTACTTC. The chain joins TRBV9 to TRBJ2-7, with TRBD1 matching over 7 bases. V lost 4 bases and J lost 7; bases outside the gene matches: 11. The CDR3 runs 14 residues. In germline, CDR1 is SGDLS, CDR2 YYNGEE.

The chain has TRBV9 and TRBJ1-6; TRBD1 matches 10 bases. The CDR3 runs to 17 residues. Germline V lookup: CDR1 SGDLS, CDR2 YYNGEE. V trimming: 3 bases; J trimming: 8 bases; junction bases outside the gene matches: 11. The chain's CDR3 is CASSARRTGTGDSPLHF. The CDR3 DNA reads TGTGCCAGCAGCGCCCGACGCACCGGGACAGGGGATTCACCCCTCCACTTT.

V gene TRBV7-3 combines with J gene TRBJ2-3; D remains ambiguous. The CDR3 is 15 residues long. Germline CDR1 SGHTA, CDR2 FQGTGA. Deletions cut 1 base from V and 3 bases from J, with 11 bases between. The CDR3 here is CASSLKSSETDTQYF. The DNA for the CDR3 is TGTGCCAGCAGCTTAAAGTCCTCGGAGACAGATACGCAGTATTTT.

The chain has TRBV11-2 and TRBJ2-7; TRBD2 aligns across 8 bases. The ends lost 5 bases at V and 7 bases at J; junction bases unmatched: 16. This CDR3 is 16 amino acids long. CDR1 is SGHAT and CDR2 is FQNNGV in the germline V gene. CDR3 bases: TGTGCCAGCAGCCTATCTTCAATTAGCGGGGTGGGAGAGCAGTACTTC. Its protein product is CASSLSSISGVGEQYF.

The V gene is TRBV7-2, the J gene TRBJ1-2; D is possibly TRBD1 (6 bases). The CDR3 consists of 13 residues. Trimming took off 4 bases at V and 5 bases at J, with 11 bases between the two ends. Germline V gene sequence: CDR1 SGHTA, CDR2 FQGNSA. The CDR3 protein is CASSSDRRYGYTF. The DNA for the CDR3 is TGTGCCAGCAGCTCGGACAGAAGATATGGCTACACCTTC.

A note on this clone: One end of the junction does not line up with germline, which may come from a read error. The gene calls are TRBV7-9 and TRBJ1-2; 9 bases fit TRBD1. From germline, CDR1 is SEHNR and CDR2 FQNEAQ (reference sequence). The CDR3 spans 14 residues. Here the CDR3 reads CSSSDRDRAYGYTF. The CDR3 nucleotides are TGTTCCAGCAGCGACCGGGACAGGGCCTATGGCTACACCTTC.

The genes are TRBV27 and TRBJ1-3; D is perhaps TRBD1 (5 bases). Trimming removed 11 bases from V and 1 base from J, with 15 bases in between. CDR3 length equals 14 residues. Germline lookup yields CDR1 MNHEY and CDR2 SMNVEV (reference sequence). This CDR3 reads CAPLCGASGNTIYF. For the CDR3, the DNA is TGTGCCCCCCTTTGCGGGGCGTCTGGAAACACCATATATTTT.